The 30 T cell receptor beta chains given below trace back to one sample, sequenced in a study of blood T cell repertoires in COVID-19. TCRdb's copy holds only in-frame clones and misses some; the assay was immunoSEQ multiplex PCR. The table records about 250,000 clones, roughly 84% of them present only once. The specimen sequenced was peripheral blood. These receptors were taken from a man aged 50-60 years with active or convalescent COVID-19.

The chain uses TRBV6-1 and TRBJ1-2; weak D call: TRBD1 (6 bases). Germline assignment: CDR1 MNHNS and CDR2 SASEGT. CDR3 size: 17 residues. With 2 bases removed from V and 1 base from J, the gap between germline ends came to 17 bases. CDR3 DNA: TGTGCCAGCAGTGAAATTATCGGACAGACAATTAACTATGGCTACACCTTC. The encoded protein is CASSEIIGQTINYGYTF.

A single count supports this clone. The V and J genes are TRBV4-1 and TRBJ2-1; possible D gene TRBD2, 5 bases. There are 17 residues in the CDR3. V gave up 0 bases and J gave up 3 bases, with 15 bases separating them. Germline V lookup: CDR1 MGHRA, CDR2 YSYEKL. In DNA, the CDR3 is TGCGCCAGCAGCCAAGATCCGGGGAGACGGTTCTACAATGAGCAGTTCTTC. Protein: CASSQDPGRRFYNEQFF.

This rearrangement joins TRBV3-1 (or the pseudogene TRBV3-2) to TRBJ2-7, with a tentative D call TRBD2 (6 bases). Germline CDR1 reads LGHDT; CDR2 reads YNNKEL (reference sequence). CDR3 length: 14 residues. V was cut by 7 bases and J by 7 bases, with 20 bases left in between. The CDR3 DNA follows: TGTGCCAGCACCGTGGGGAGGAAGGTTTGGGAGCAGTACTTC. Protein product: CASTVGRKVWEQYF.

This rearrangement joins TRBV11-3 to TRBJ2-2; D is perhaps TRBD1 (5 bases). Trimming stripped 2 bases from V and 1 base from J, with 5 bases between. Germline V gives CDR1 SGHNT, CDR2 YENEEA. The CDR3 loop spans 14 amino acids. CDR3 bases: TGTGCCAGCAGCTTAAGGGGGAACACCGGGGAGCTGTTTTTT. Translating it yields CASSLRGNTGELFF.

Only a few counts were recorded for this clone. This rearrangement joins TRBV5-1 to TRBJ2-7; 12 nucleotides line up with TRBD1. The trim removed 3 bases at V and 4 bases at J, leaving 14 bases unmatched. The germline V gene encodes CDR1 SGHRS and CDR2 YFSETQ. CDR3 length: 18 residues. The CDR3 DNA reads TGCGCCAGCAGCTGGTCCCCCCCCGGGACAGGGGGCTGGTACGAGCAGTACTTC. It translates to CASSWSPPGTGGWYEQYF.

On this clone itself: Other DNA sequences in this specimen translate into the identical CDR3. The chain links TRBV30 to TRBJ1-3, with D uncertain. V lost 2 bases and J lost 1, with 12 bases in between. CDR1 and CDR2 (germline): GTSNPN, SVGIG (reference sequence). The length of the CDR3 is 15 residues. CDR3 sequence reads: CAWSRDSGSGNTIYF. The CDR3 nucleotides are TGTGCCTGGAGTCGAGACTCGGGGTCTGGAAACACCATATATTTT.

The CDR3 DNA reads TGCGCCAGCAGCTCTTTGGTAGCGGGGAACACCGGGGAGCTGTTTTTT. Translating gives CASSSLVAGNTGELFF. The rearrangement links TRBV5-1 to TRBJ2-2; 7 bases line up with TRBD2. CDR3 length: 16 amino acids. V was pared by 3 bases and J by 1 base, with 6 bases of the junction left unmatched. CDR1 is SGHRS, CDR2 YFSETQ, per germline.

This clone turned up a few times. V and J are TRBV29-1 and TRBJ2-3; tentative D call: TRBD2 (5 bases). This CDR3 has 12 amino acids. Per germline, CDR1 SQVTM and CDR2 ANQGSEA. Trimming pared 4 bases from V and 5 bases from J, leaving 10 bases between. CDR3 in DNA: TGCAGCGTTGGATTAGCGATAGATACGCAGTATTTT. Encoded protein: CSVGLAIDTQYF.

This clone occurred once. V and J are TRBV19 and TRBJ1-6, with 11 bases identical to TRBD1. Unmatched junction bases numbered 12, after V lost 4 bases and J lost 13 bases. This CDR3 is built from 16 residues. From germline, CDR1 is LNHDA and CDR2 SQIVND (reference sequence). CDR3 loop: CASSTPRTGGPRPLHF. The CDR3, as DNA: TGTGCCAGTAGTACCCCTCGGACAGGGGGCCCGAGGCCCCTCCACTTT.

The chain recombines TRBV2 with TRBJ2-2, with 11 bases identical to TRBD2. The junction had 7 bases not matched to a gene; V was cut back by 6 bases and J by 7 bases. There are 15 residues in the CDR3. Germline lookup yields CDR1 SNHLY and CDR2 FYNNEI. The CDR3 sequence is CASRRGTSGGGELFF. The CDR3, as DNA: TGTGCCAGCAGGAGAGGGACTAGCGGCGGCGGGGAGCTGTTTTTT. Full variable domain (missing parts from reference TRBV2 and TRBJ2-2): EPEVTQTPSHQVTQMGQEVILRCVPISNHLYFYWYRQILGQKVEFLVSFYNNEISEKSEIFDDQFSVERPDGSNFTLKIRSTKLEDSAMYFCASRRGTSGGGELFFGEGSRLTVL.

The rearrangement links TRBV6-5 to TRBJ2-5, with D perhaps matching TRBD2 (5 bases). This CDR3 has 15 residues. Germline CDR1 MNHEY, CDR2 SVGAGI. The germline V and J ends were trimmed by 4 bases and 3 bases, with 15 bases remaining between them. CDR3 DNA sequence: TGTGCCAGCAGTTTATCCTTCGGGCGGGAAGAGACCCAGTACTTC. Amino acids: CASSLSFGREETQYF.

The chain couples TRBV4-3 to TRBJ1-1; no firm D call. Trimming removed 0 bases at V and 0 bases at J, with 11 bases between. Per germline, CDR1 LGHNA and CDR2 YSLEER. This CDR3 comprises 16 residues. CDR3 loop: CASSQERSGMNTEAFF. The CDR3 region has the DNA TGCGCCAGCAGCCAAGAAAGATCAGGTATGAACACTGAAGCTTTCTTT.

CDR3 nucleotides: TGTGCCAGCAGTGAACAGGGGAGTGATAATGAGCAGTTCTTC. Its translation is CASSEQGSDNEQFF. The chain carries TRBV6-1 and TRBJ2-1, with D tentatively TRBD1 (6 bases). With 2 bases removed from V and 7 bases from J, the gap between germline ends came to 12 bases. CDR3 length: 14 residues. Germline V lookup: CDR1 MNHNS, CDR2 SASEGT.

V is TRBV6-1 and J is TRBJ1-2, with D uncertain. The CDR3 is 16 residues long. CDR1 and CDR2 (germline): MNHNS, SASEGT. V was clipped by 2 bases and J by 4 bases, with 17 bases between them. The CDR3 nucleotides read TGTGCCAGCAGTGAATACGAGGCAGGACTGCTCTATGGCTACACCTTC. The encoded protein is CASSEYEAGLLYGYTF.

This clone was detected only once. This chain connects TRBV30 to TRBJ1-1, with 12 nucleotides matching TRBD1. The J segment lost 1 base and the V segment lost 0 bases, leaving 9 bases of the junction unmatched. The V gene's germline CDR1 is GTSNPN and CDR2 SVGIG (reference sequence). This CDR3 spans 18 amino acids. The CDR3, as DNA: TGTGCCTGGAGTGTACAGAGGGGACAGGGGGCGAGGAACACTGAAGCTTTCTTT. It is translated as CAWSVQRGQGARNTEAFF.

This clone was observed a handful of times. This sequence joins TRBV7-8 and TRBJ2-2, with D perhaps matching TRBD2 (5 bases). V was pared by 5 bases and J by 1 base, with 14 bases between. This CDR3 comprises 16 residues. Per germline, CDR1 SGHVS and CDR2 FQNEAQ. This chain's CDR3 is CASSLRDAMNTGELFF. The CDR3 nucleotides are TGTGCCAGCAGCCTCCGGGATGCAATGAACACCGGGGAGCTGTTTTTT.

In its sample, this clone was seen many times. The chain recombines TRBV14 with TRBJ2-7; no firm D call. Germline CDR1 and CDR2: SGHDN and FVKESK. The CDR3 runs to 14 residues. V dropped 4 bases and J dropped 0 bases, with 10 bases sitting between them. The CDR3 here is CASSLALNSYEQYF. In DNA form, the CDR3 reads TGTGCCAGCAGCCTCGCCCTAAACTCCTACGAGCAGTACTTC.

The genes are TRBV25-1 and TRBJ1-1, with D perhaps matching TRBD1 (6 bases). From germline, CDR1 is MGHDK and CDR2 SYGVNS. The CDR3 is 15 residues long. The V end lost 4 bases, the J end lost 1 base, and 13 bases lay between the germline ends. The CDR3 loop is CASSGDTASNTEAFF. The CDR3, as DNA: TGTGCCAGCAGTGGGGACACGGCATCGAACACTGAAGCTTTCTTT.

CDR3 DNA: TGCGCCAGCAGCTTGGTACTACAGGGGGCAAGGGGAGAGACCCAGTACTTC. This encodes CASSLVLQGARGETQYF. V gene TRBV5-1 combines with J gene TRBJ2-5; 9 nucleotides agree with TRBD1. Germline-derived CDR1 and CDR2 are SGHRS and YFSETQ. This CDR3 is 17 amino acids long. The V gene end was trimmed by 0 bases and the J gene end by 4 bases; junction bases not matched to a gene: 10.

The genes are TRBV5-1 and TRBJ2-5; TRBD2 aligns across 7 bases. The V segment lost 4 bases and the J segment 3 bases; nucleotides outside the gene matches: 6. Germline V gives CDR1 SGHRS, CDR2 YFSETQ. This CDR3 has 14 amino acids. The CDR3 is CASSRLAEKETQYF. CDR3 coding DNA: TGCGCCAGCAGCAGGCTAGCGGAAAAAGAGACCCAGTACTTC.

This clone was recorded a few times. The gene calls are TRBV6-5 and TRBJ2-2; a possible D gene is TRBD1 (6 bases). The germline gives CDR1 MNHEY, CDR2 SVGAGI. V was shortened by 6 bases and J by 2 bases, with 10 bases between the two germline ends. The length of the CDR3 is 14 residues. CDR3 in amino acids: CASRVGHNTGELFF. DNA for the CDR3: TGTGCCAGCAGAGTGGGACATAACACCGGGGAGCTGTTTTTT.

The CDR3 loop reads CASSHPPGVHIEKLFF. CDR3 coding DNA: TGTGCCAGCAGCCACCCCCCGGGGGTCCACATCGAAAAACTGTTTTTT. The chain is built from TRBV14 and TRBJ1-4, with D possibly being TRBD1 (5 bases). Germline loops: CDR1 SGHDN, CDR2 FVKESK. Deletions cut 3 bases from V and 8 bases from J, with 19 bases between. The CDR3 is 16 amino acids. The full variable domain, in which reference TRBV14 and TRBJ1-4 provide the parts outside the CDR3, is EAGVTQFPSHSVIEKGQTVTLRCDPISGHDNLYWYRRVMGKEIKFLLHFVKESKQDESGMPNNRFLAERTGGTYSTLKVQPAELEDSGVYFCASSHPPGVHIEKLFFGSGTQLSVL.

Written as DNA, the CDR3 is TGTGCCAGCAGCCAAACCGGGCCGGGGGGGAGAGAGACCCAGTACTTC. Its protein product is CASSQTGPGGRETQYF. This sequence joins TRBV3-1 (or the pseudogene TRBV3-2) and TRBJ2-5; 8 bases fit TRBD2. Germline V gene lookup returns CDR1 LGHDT and CDR2 YNNKEL (reference sequence). This CDR3 region has 16 residues. The ends lost 2 bases at V and 4 bases at J; junction bases unmatched: 9.

The chain is built from TRBV2 and TRBJ1-1, with D maybe TRBD1 (5 bases). Germline V CDR1 and CDR2: SNHLY, FYNNEI. The CDR3 runs to 15 residues. Trimming removed 7 bases at V and 4 bases at J, with 19 bases between. The CDR3 sequence is CASIDSQFGGTEAFF. The CDR3 nucleotides are TGTGCCAGCATCGACAGCCAATTCGGTGGCACTGAAGCTTTCTTT.

This CDR3 reads CASSFSVFHRPYEQYF. The DNA of the CDR3 is TGTGCCAGCAGCTTTTCAGTGTTTCACAGGCCCTACGAGCAGTACTTC. V and J are TRBV7-2 and TRBJ2-7, with D possibly matching TRBD1 (5 bases). The length of the CDR3 is 16 residues. Trimming removed 3 bases from V and 2 bases from J, with 17 bases in between. The germline CDR1 and CDR2 sequences are SGHTA and FQGNSA.

This chain connects TRBV30 to TRBJ1-1; D may be TRBD1 (5 bases). Germline CDR1 and CDR2: GTSNPN and SVGIG (reference sequence). The CDR3 consists of 14 residues. V lost 3 bases and J lost 3, with 14 bases in between. The CDR3, as DNA: TGTGCCTGGAGGCGGGGCACGGGGGACACTGAAGCTTTCTTT. Its protein product is CAWRRGTGDTEAFF.

This chain links TRBV7-6 with TRBJ2-5; D not certain. Deletions cut 5 bases from V and 3 bases from J, with 13 bases between. The CDR3 contains 14 residues. Germline loops: CDR1 SGHVS, CDR2 FNYEAQ. The CDR3 nucleotides are TGTGCCAGCAGCCCGACAAATTTGAAAGAGACCCAGTACTTC. Its protein product is CASSPTNLKETQYF.

Comment on this clone: Other nucleotide sequences from this sample produce the same CDR3. This sequence joins TRBV5-6 and TRBJ2-7; 8 bases match TRBD2. The junction had 1 base not matched to a gene; V was cut back by 3 bases and J by 2 bases. This CDR3 region has 13 residues. Germline CDR1 reads SGHDT; CDR2 reads YYEEEE. The CDR3 spells CASSSGGPYEQYF. The CDR3 DNA is TGTGCCAGCAGCTCGGGGGGGCCCTACGAGCAGTACTTC. Complete variable domain (other parts from reference TRBV5-6 and TRBJ2-7): DAGVTQSPTHLIKTRGQQVTLRCSPKSGHDTVSWYQQALGQGPQFIFQYYEEEERQRGNFPDRFSGHQFPNYSSELNVNALLLGDSALYLCASSSGGPYEQYFGPGTRLTVT.

This clone showed up just once. The gene calls are TRBV10-3 and TRBJ2-7, with D possibly TRBD2 on 5 matching bases. The CDR3 covers 12 residues. CDR1 and CDR2 (germline): ENHRY, SYGVKD. Trimming pared 6 bases from V and 1 base from J, leaving 7 bases between. The chain's CDR3 is CAIRTGSYEQYF. In DNA form, the CDR3 reads TGTGCCATCAGGACGGGGTCCTACGAGCAGTACTTC.

This clone was seen once. The genes are TRBV5-4 and TRBJ2-5; tentative D call: TRBD2 (5 bases). V was cut by 0 bases and J by 0 bases, with 12 bases left in between. Per germline, CDR1 SGHNT and CDR2 YYREEE (reference sequence). The CDR3 loop spans 16 amino acids. CDR3 sequence: CASSLAFGGYQETQYF. The CDR3 DNA reads as TGTGCCAGCAGCTTGGCCTTCGGAGGATACCAAGAGACCCAGTACTTC.